These 11 T cell receptor beta chains share one sample of origin, sequenced in a study of PD-L1 blockade in urothelial cancer. The sample's time point: pretreatment peripheral blood. Clones were sequenced by immunoSEQ multiplex PCR, and TCRdb holds only the in-frame ones, with some missing. The table lists some 52,000 clones, roughly four fifths of them singletons. The sequencing used PBMCs, collected around atezolizumab (anti-PD-L1) treatment. These receptors all come from a man between 70 and 80 years old with urothelial cancer.

This clone has just one count. The chain uses TRBV4-3 and TRBJ2-7; 15 bases align to TRBD2. V lost 0 bases to trimming and J lost 4 bases; unmatched junction nucleotides: 13. There are 20 residues in the CDR3. The germline V gene encodes CDR1 LGHNA and CDR2 YSLEER. The CDR3 coding sequence is TGCGCCAGCAGCCAAGATTGGGGACTAGCGGGGGGCTACTTGTGGTACGAGCAGTACTTC. It encodes CASSQDWGLAGGYLWYEQYF.

This clone was counted a single time. The chain has TRBV19 and TRBJ1-2; D is undetermined. V was trimmed by 0 bases and J by 3 bases, leaving 11 bases between them. The CDR3 consists of 15 residues. The V gene's germline CDR1 is LNHDA and CDR2 SQIVND (reference sequence). CDR3 residues: CASSIDQDGDYGYTF. In nucleotides, the CDR3 is TGTGCCAGTAGTATAGACCAAGACGGGGACTATGGCTACACCTTC.

This sequence joins TRBV6-5 and TRBJ2-2; D not certain. CDR3 length: 12 amino acids. Germline lookup yields CDR1 MNHEY and CDR2 SVGAGI. V dropped 0 bases and J dropped 11 bases, with 7 bases sitting between them. The CDR3 DNA follows: TGTGCCAGCAGTTACTCTGCTGGCGAGCTGTTTTTT. Residues: CASSYSAGELFF.

The J gene is TRBJ2-7, the V gene TRBV6-1, with TRBD2 as a possible D gene (6 bases). There are 16 residues in the CDR3. V was shortened by 4 bases and J by 1 base, with 17 bases between the two germline ends. Germline V gene sequence: CDR1 MNHNS, CDR2 SASEGT. As DNA, the CDR3 is TGTGCCAGCAGTGGGACTAAGACAGTAACTTCCTACGAGCAGTACTTC. Translating it yields CASSGTKTVTSYEQYF.

The chain combines TRBV27 with TRBJ2-3, with D unresolved. Germline V gene sequence: CDR1 MNHEY, CDR2 SMNVEV (reference sequence). The CDR3 runs to 14 residues. V gave up 5 bases and J gave up 0 bases, with 9 bases separating them. The CDR3 DNA follows: TGTGCCAGCAGTCGCCGAGCTAGCACAGATACGCAGTATTTT. Protein: CASSRRASTDTQYF.

The chain carries TRBV18 and TRBJ1-2; 7 bases line up with TRBD1. Looked up from germline, CDR1 is KGHSH and CDR2 is LQKENI. This CDR3 contains 13 residues. V was pared by 6 bases and J by 5 bases, with 6 bases of the junction left unmatched. The CDR3 DNA sequence: TGTGCCAGCTCCCCAGACAGGGAATATGGCTACACCTTC. Translated: CASSPDREYGYTF.

This clone turned up a few times. The chain joins TRBV7-2 to TRBJ2-2; 11 positions match TRBD1. The ends lost 6 bases at V and 2 bases at J; junction bases unmatched: 8. The length of the CDR3 is 17 residues. The germline gives CDR1 SGHTA, CDR2 FQGNSA. In DNA form, the CDR3 reads TGTGCCAGCAGTCTGACCGGGACAGGGGGAAACACCGGGGAGCTGTTTTTT. It yields the protein CASSLTGTGGNTGELFF.

The CDR3 region has the DNA TGTGCCAGCAGCTTAACGTCGGGACAGGGGATGTCTGAAGCTTTCTTT. Translation: CASSLTSGQGMSEAFF. V usage is TRBV7-3 and J usage is TRBJ1-1; 10 bases are shared with TRBD1. There are 16 residues in the CDR3. Per germline, CDR1 SGHTA and CDR2 FQGTGA. V dropped 0 bases and J dropped 6; count of bases not matched to a gene: 7.

The chain combines TRBV30 with TRBJ2-3; TRBD2 matches 10 bases. This CDR3 comprises 15 residues. The germline V gene has CDR1 GTSNPN and CDR2 SVGIG (reference sequence). J lost 4 bases, V lost 0 bases, and 4 bases had no gene match. The CDR3 region is CAWSVSGRAADTQYF. The CDR3 nucleotides read TGTGCCTGGAGTGTGAGCGGGAGGGCGGCAGATACGCAGTATTTT.

The chain recombines TRBV30 with TRBJ1-2; 10 bases are a match to TRBD1. Trimming took 3 bases from V and 4 from J; bases not matched to a gene: 2. CDR3 size: 13 residues. Germline lookup yields CDR1 GTSNPN and CDR2 SVGIG (reference sequence). The CDR3 sequence is CAWRGQGSYGYTF. For the CDR3, the DNA is TGTGCCTGGAGGGGACAGGGGAGCTATGGCTACACCTTC.

The V and J genes are TRBV6-5 and TRBJ2-5; D remains unclear. The CDR3 covers 14 residues. V shed 2 bases and J shed 4 bases, with 11 bases lying between them. Germline V lookup: CDR1 MNHEY, CDR2 SVGAGI. CDR3 in amino acids: CASSYRAPGETQYF. As DNA, the CDR3 is TGTGCCAGCAGTTACAGAGCGCCGGGAGAGACCCAGTACTTC.